Listed below are T cell receptor beta chains from one sample, sequenced in a study of blood T cell repertoires in COVID-19. The protocol was immunoSEQ multiplex PCR, while the TCRdb copy is restricted to in-frame clones and leaves out a portion. The top ten clones hold 1.5% to 2% of a sample with 310,000 or so clones, roughly 90% of them seen once. Sequencing input: PBMCs or T cells enriched from blood (not recorded which). The receptors originated from a woman in her late teens or twenties with acute COVID-19. Both conserved end residues are part of each CDR3. The order of the fields is D gene, J gene, V gene, clone size, CDR3 DNA, CDR3 protein. A D gene is named only where the DNA matches it firmly. Clone size appears in some rows only: once, few, many, or a class for an expanded clone.

TRBD2 TRBJ2-3 TRBV5-1 . TGCGCCAGCAGCTTGGGATCTAGCGGGAGCACCACAGATACGCAGTATTTT CASSLGSSGSTTDTQYF
TRBD2 TRBJ2-1 TRBV7-9 . TGTGCCAGCAGCTTAGCGGGCGGGAGTGTCTTGTCCTACAATGAGCAGTTCTTC CASSLAGGSVLSYNEQFF
. TRBJ2-7 TRBV7-6 . TGTGCCAGCAGCCCCGAACAGGGTGGAGGATACGAGCAGTACTTC CASSPEQGGGYEQYF
. TRBJ2-7 TRBV5-5 once TGTGCCAGCAGCTTGGCCTTACGGACGGGGGAGCAGTACTTC CASSLALRTGEQYF
. TRBJ2-5 TRBV7-9 . TGTGCCAGCAGCTTCTCGGGGATACAGACCCAGTACTTC CASSFSGIQTQYF
. TRBJ2-7 TRBV21-1 . TGTGCCAGCCCCCCGGGACAGGGCACCTACGAGCAGTACTTC CASPPGQGTYEQYF
TRBD2 TRBJ2-7 TRBV27 . TGTGCCAGCAGTTTGGGAGGGAGCTCCTACGAGCAGTACTTC CASSLGGSSYEQYF
. TRBJ1-1 TRBV14 . TGTGCCAGCAGCCAGACGGGGAGGCGCGTAGTAGCTTTCTTT CASSQTGRRVVAFF
. TRBJ1-6 TRBV4-1 once TGCGCCAGCAGCCAAGAGACAGTTAGGGGTTCACCCCTCCACTTT CASSQETVRGSPLHF
. TRBJ1-2 TRBV27 . TGTGCCAGCAGCCCCGGCGCAGCGCTATATGGCTACACCTTC CASSPGAALYGYTF
. TRBJ2-1 TRBV7-3 once TGTGCCAGCAGCTTAAATACGGGGAATGAGCAGTTCTTC CASSLNTGNEQFF
. TRBJ1-2 TRBV28 . TGTGCCAGCAGACAGTGGCGGGGAGACTACACCTTC CASRQWRGDYTF
. TRBJ2-5 TRBV18 . TGTGCCAGCTCACGTGTGGGGGCTCAACAAGAGACCCAGTACTTC CASSRVGAQQETQYF
TRBD2 TRBJ2-1 TRBV6-5 few TGTGCCAGCAGTTACTCACTAGCGGGATCCTACAATGAGCAGTTCTTC CASSYSLAGSYNEQFF
TRBD1 TRBJ2-7 TRBV19 . TGTGCCAGTAGGGGGACAGGGTGGTCCAACGAGCAGTACTTC CASRGTGWSNEQYF
TRBD2 TRBJ2-1 TRBV5-1 . TGCGCCAGCAGCGACGGGAGGTACAATGAGCAGTTCTTC CASSDGRYNEQFF
TRBD1 TRBJ2-3 TRBV9 . TGTGCCATCCTCTTTACACAGGGGGACTTGTCTAGCACAGATACGCAGTATTTT CAILFTQGDLSSTDTQYF
. TRBJ2-2 TRBV2 . TGTGCCAGCAGGCCTTTCGGGATTAACACCGGGGAGCTGTTTTTT CASRPFGINTGELFF
TRBD2 TRBJ2-7 TRBV6-5 few TGTGCCAGCAGTTACTTAACTAGCGGGCCCCTCGAGCAGTACTTC CASSYLTSGPLEQYF
. TRBJ2-1 TRBV5-4 . TGTGCCAGCAGCTTGACCCGGGACAGCGGGTACAATGAGCAGTTCTTC CASSLTRDSGYNEQFF
. TRBJ2-1 TRBV5-1 few TGCGCCAGCAGCTTGGCCCTTAGCGGTTCCTACAATGAGCAGTTCTTC CASSLALSGSYNEQFF
TRBD1 TRBJ1-5 TRBV2 . TGTGCCAGCAAAGGACAGGGAACGGCTAATCAGCCCCAGCATTTT CASKGQGTANQPQHF
. TRBJ2-1 TRBV13 . TGTGCCAGCAGCTTATACGGGATTTCGTACAATGAGCAGTTCTTC CASSLYGISYNEQFF
. TRBJ1-2 TRBV4-2 . TGTGCCAGCAGCCAAGGGGCAGGAAAAACATCGGGGGGCTACACCTTC CASSQGAGKTSGGYTF
TRBD1 TRBJ1-1 TRBV6-6 . TGTGCCAGCAGTCGTCCGGGACAGGGGGCCGGGTCCACTGAAGCTTTCTTT CASSRPGQGAGSTEAFF
TRBD1 TRBJ2-1 TRBV4-1 . TGCGCCAGCAGCCAACCGGGACAGCGCCAGGATGAGCAGTTCTTC CASSQPGQRQDEQFF
. TRBJ1-5 TRBV15 . TGTGCCACCAGCAGAGAATCACGGGGAGCAGGACAGCCCCAGCATTTT CATSRESRGAGQPQHF
TRBD1 TRBJ2-1 TRBV15 . TGTGCCACCAGCAGGGGACAGACCCTTAGGAATGAGCAGTTCTTC CATSRGQTLRNEQFF
TRBD2 TRBJ2-1 TRBV10-3 . TGTGCCATCGGGCTAGCGGGAGGTGTGGATGAGCAGTTCTTC CAIGLAGGVDEQFF
TRBD1 TRBJ2-3 TRBV24-1 . TGTGCCACCAGTCTAGGGACAGGGGGCACAGATACGCAGTATTTT CATSLGTGGTDTQYF
TRBD1 TRBJ1-5 TRBV19 . TGTGCCAGTAGTATTGGGACAGATTTCAATCAGCCCCAGCATTTT CASSIGTDFNQPQHF
TRBD1 TRBJ1-1 TRBV27 . TGTGCCAGCAGAGGACAGGGGATAGGGGCTTTCTTT CASRGQGIGAFF
TRBD2 TRBJ2-3 TRBV6-2/TRBV6-3 . TGTGCCAGCAGCTCGGGACTAGCGGGAAGTGAATGGGATACGCAGTATTTT CASSSGLAGSEWDTQYF
TRBD1 TRBJ1-4 TRBV11-2 . TGTGCCAGCAGCTTCGGACAGGGGAGGCGGGAAAAACTGTTTTTT CASSFGQGRREKLFF
. TRBJ1-1 TRBV21-1 . TGTGCCAGCAGCCCACCGACAGCGAACACTGAAGCTTTCTTT CASSPPTANTEAFF
. TRBJ2-7 TRBV7-8 once TGTGCCAGCAGCTTAGAGGTAGCGGAGACCTACGAGCAGTACTTC CASSLEVAETYEQYF
. TRBJ2-2 TRBV7-3 . TGTGCCAGCAGCTTAACGGGGAGGAACACCGGGGAGCTGTTTTTT CASSLTGRNTGELFF
TRBD2 TRBJ2-1 TRBV7-9 . TGTGCCAGCAGCTTAGAGGGGCGGGAGGGCCATCGTGAGCAGTTCTTC CASSLEGREGHREQFF
. TRBJ1-5 TRBV4-1 . TGCGCCAGCAGCCATCAAGTTTTACCAGGGGTTGATAGCAATCAGCCCCAGCATTTT CASSHQVLPGVDSNQPQHF
. TRBJ2-1 TRBV29-1 . TGCAGCGTTGGGCAGGGCTTCTACAATGAGCAGTTCTTC CSVGQGFYNEQFF
TRBD2 TRBJ2-3 TRBV27 . TGTGCCAGCAGTTTAGTCCTAGCGGGAGGTCTAGATACGCAGTATTTT CASSLVLAGGLDTQYF
TRBD2 TRBJ2-2 TRBV10-1 . TGCGCCAGCAGTGCCGGGACTACGAACACCGGGGAGCTGTTTTTT CASSAGTTNTGELFF
. TRBJ2-7 TRBV6-5 . TGTGCCAGCAGTCCACTCCCGGGACAAACCTACGAGCAGTACTTC CASSPLPGQTYEQYF
TRBD1 TRBJ2-1 TRBV6-2/TRBV6-3 . TGTGCCAGCAGTTACTTGCGGGACAGGGGGCGGGGATGGGACAATGAGCAGTTCTTC CASSYLRDRGRGWDNEQFF
. TRBJ1-6 TRBV6-5 . TGTGCCAGCTTCGGTTGGCCGGGGGGCAATTCACCCCTCCACTTT CASFGWPGGNSPLHF
TRBD1 TRBJ1-4 TRBV7-9 . TGTGCCAGCAGCTTCTCCTACAGGGGCCGCACCTCATTTAATGAAAAACTGTTTTTT CASSFSYRGRTSFNEKLFF
. TRBJ2-7 TRBV2 . TGTGCCAGCAGTGACCACTACTCCTACGAGCAGTACTTC CASSDHYSYEQYF
. TRBJ1-4 TRBV27 . TGTGCCAGCAGTTTGGGGAGCCCCGGGGGGTCGGAAAAACTGTTTTTT CASSLGSPGGSEKLFF
. TRBJ1-3 TRBV10-3 . TGTGCCATCAGTGATCTTGGCGGCGACTCTGGAAACACCATATATTTT CAISDLGGDSGNTIYF
. TRBJ1-6 TRBV11-2 . TGTGCCAGCAGCCGGAATTCACCCCTCCACTTT CASSRNSPLHF
. TRBJ1-1 TRBV7-9 . TGTGCCAGCAGCCTGTCCAGGGGAGACACTGAAGCTTTCTTT CASSLSRGDTEAFF
TRBD1 TRBJ2-1 TRBV24-1 . TGTGCCACCAGTGAGCCGGGACAGGGGGTCAATGAGCAGTTCTTC CATSEPGQGVNEQFF
. TRBJ2-1 TRBV12-3/TRBV12-4 . TGTGCCAGCACCAGGGGTTACAATGAGCAGTTCTTC CASTRGYNEQFF
. TRBJ1-2 TRBV18 once TGTGCCAGCTCACCAATGGGCGACATGTTCGGCTACACCTTC CASSPMGDMFGYTF
TRBD1 TRBJ2-7 TRBV28 . TGTGCCAGCAGCTTCGACAGGGTCCCCTACGAGCAGTACTTC CASSFDRVPYEQYF
. TRBJ1-5 TRBV3-1/TRBV3-2 once TGTGCCAGCAGCCGCAGCCAGGGGCGCGAAGAAAGCAATCAGCCCCAGCATTTT CASSRSQGREESNQPQHF
. TRBJ2-6 TRBV6-5 few TGTGCCAGCACTAGTGCTGGGGCCAACGTCCTGACTTTC CASTSAGANVLTF
. TRBJ2-3 TRBV7-9 . TGTGCCAGCTACAGCCCAGGGGCAGATACGCAGTATTTT CASYSPGADTQYF
TRBD1 TRBJ2-7 TRBV6-2/TRBV6-3 . TGTGCCAGCAGTTCCTGGACAGGGTCTTCCTACGAGCAGTACTTC CASSSWTGSSYEQYF
TRBD1 TRBJ1-2 TRBV30 . TGTGCCTGGAGTGGGGCAGGGGGCGCTTTTGGCTACACCTTC CAWSGAGGAFGYTF